This T cell receptor (beta chain) was identified during a study of shared clonotypes between healthy human individuals. As for the study in general: Aged 18 to 49, the donors were two women and three men. CD4 naive and CD4 memory each took three plates per donor, while CD8 naive took two and CD8 memory one. Study-wide results and limits: Naive subsets generally exceeded memory subsets in estimated richness. Researchers sampled only blood; tissue repertoires likely differ.

Worth noting for this clone: The antigen is unknown.

This CDR3 has 14 amino acids. Germline V gives CDR1 MNHNY, CDR2 SVGAGI (reference sequence). V was shortened by 8 bases and J by 0 bases, with 12 bases between the two germline ends. The protocol was immunoSEQ multiplex PCR, while the TCRdb copy is restricted to in-frame clones and leaves out a portion. The sample includes roughly 2.4 million clones, 90% to 97% of them seen just once. The chain carries TRBV6-6 and TRBJ2-3; D possibly corresponds to TRBD2 (5 bases). The TCR originated in a man between 18 and 35 years old in good health. Sequences were obtained from naive CD4+ T cells sorted from blood. Documented subset: CD45RA+ positively selected. The DNA for the CDR3 is TGTGCCAGCGAAGCCCTAGCTAGCACAGATACGCAGTATTTT. It specifies CASEALASTDTQYF.